These T cell receptor beta chains were read from a single sample in a study of T cell responses to AZD1222 COVID-19 vaccine. Profiled with immunoSEQ multiplex PCR; TCRdb holds only in-frame clones, not every one. The sample lists 150,000 or so clones, almost 90% occurring once. Sequencing was performed on peripheral blood, taken on day 0 of AZD1222 vaccination. These receptors came from an adult in good health. Both conserved end residues are part of each CDR3. The order of the fields is CDR3 length, V gene, clone size, J gene, D gene, CDR3 protein, CDR3 DNA. A D gene is named only where the DNA matches it firmly. Not every row has a clone size; where given, it reads once, few, many or a size class.

cdr3_length: 12; v_call: TRBV29-1; clone_size: NA; j_call: TRBJ2-5; d_call: NA; cdr3_aa: CSVGTLEETQYF; cdr3_nt: TGCAGCGTGGGGACATTGGAAGAGACCCAGTACTTC
cdr3_length: 13; v_call: TRBV2; clone_size: NA; j_call: TRBJ1-5; d_call: NA; cdr3_aa: CASSDGSNQPQHF; cdr3_nt: TGTGCCAGCAGTGATGGTAGCAATCAGCCCCAGCATTTT
cdr3_length: 14; v_call: TRBV14; clone_size: once; j_call: TRBJ1-4; d_call: TRBD1; cdr3_aa: CASSRDRGSEKLFF; cdr3_nt: TGTGCCAGCAGCCGGGACAGGGGGTCTGAAAAACTGTTTTTT
cdr3_length: 15; v_call: TRBV28; clone_size: NA; j_call: TRBJ1-6; d_call: NA; cdr3_aa: CASSSAGALGSPLHF; cdr3_nt: TGTGCCAGCAGTTCCGCGGGGGCTTTGGGCTCACCCCTCCACTTT
cdr3_length: 12; v_call: TRBV28; clone_size: NA; j_call: TRBJ1-2; d_call: NA; cdr3_aa: CASSLDLYGYTF; cdr3_nt: TGTGCCAGCAGTTTGGATCTCTATGGCTACACCTTC
cdr3_length: 16; v_call: TRBV9; clone_size: NA; j_call: TRBJ2-2; d_call: TRBD2; cdr3_aa: CASSVVAAGGTGELFF; cdr3_nt: TGTGCCAGCAGCGTAGTAGCAGCGGGAGGCACCGGGGAGCTGTTTTTT
cdr3_length: 14; v_call: TRBV24-1; clone_size: NA; j_call: TRBJ2-3; d_call: NA; cdr3_aa: CATSDNRELDTQYF; cdr3_nt: TGTGCCACCAGTGATAACAGGGAATTGGATACGCAGTATTTT
cdr3_length: 14; v_call: TRBV7-9; clone_size: NA; j_call: TRBJ2-5; d_call: NA; cdr3_aa: CASSRSPLEETQYF; cdr3_nt: TGTGCCAGCAGCCGAAGCCCTCTAGAAGAGACCCAGTACTTC
cdr3_length: 11; v_call: TRBV28; clone_size: NA; j_call: TRBJ1-1; d_call: NA; cdr3_aa: CASFYRLKAFF; cdr3_nt: TGTGCCTCCTTTTATAGACTTAAAGCTTTCTTT
cdr3_length: 14; v_call: TRBV7-2; clone_size: NA; j_call: TRBJ2-2; d_call: TRBD1; cdr3_aa: CASSGTGRTGELFF; cdr3_nt: TGTGCCAGCAGCGGGACAGGGCGGACCGGGGAGCTGTTTTTT
cdr3_length: 16; v_call: TRBV24-1; clone_size: NA; j_call: TRBJ2-2; d_call: TRBD1; cdr3_aa: CATSDHRQGARGELFF; cdr3_nt: TGTGCCACCAGTGATCATAGGCAGGGGGCGCGAGGGGAGCTGTTTTTT
cdr3_length: 15; v_call: TRBV28; clone_size: NA; j_call: TRBJ1-5; d_call: NA; cdr3_aa: CASSRQVHSNQPQHF; cdr3_nt: TGTGCCAGCAGTCGACAGGTACATAGCAATCAGCCCCAGCATTTT
cdr3_length: 16; v_call: TRBV4-2; clone_size: once; j_call: TRBJ2-7; d_call: TRBD1; cdr3_aa: CASSQDAAGGGYEQYF; cdr3_nt: TGTGCCAGCAGCCAAGATGCGGCAGGGGGCGGATACGAGCAGTACTTC
cdr3_length: 13; v_call: TRBV6-1; clone_size: NA; j_call: TRBJ1-6; d_call: NA; cdr3_aa: CASSEIQNSPLHF; cdr3_nt: TGTGCCAGCAGTGAAATTCAGAATTCACCCCTCCACTTT
cdr3_length: 15; v_call: TRBV21-1; clone_size: NA; j_call: TRBJ2-1; d_call: NA; cdr3_aa: CANHKRDYFQNEQFF; cdr3_nt: TGTGCCAACCACAAGCGGGACTATTTTCAGAATGAGCAGTTCTTC
cdr3_length: 13; v_call: TRBV3-1/TRBV3-2; clone_size: NA; j_call: TRBJ2-2; d_call: TRBD1; cdr3_aa: CASSHTGVGELFF; cdr3_nt: TGTGCCAGCAGTCACACAGGGGTTGGGGAGCTGTTTTTT
cdr3_length: 14; v_call: TRBV6-5; clone_size: NA; j_call: TRBJ1-1; d_call: TRBD1; cdr3_aa: CASTKDTDRGEAFF; cdr3_nt: TGTGCCAGCACAAAAGACACTGACAGGGGGGAAGCTTTCTTT
cdr3_length: 16; v_call: TRBV4-2; clone_size: NA; j_call: TRBJ2-7; d_call: TRBD2; cdr3_aa: CASSYEGLAGVGEQYF; cdr3_nt: TGTGCCAGCAGCTACGAGGGACTAGCGGGAGTGGGCGAGCAGTACTTC
cdr3_length: 15; v_call: TRBV7-6; clone_size: NA; j_call: TRBJ1-6; d_call: TRBD1; cdr3_aa: CASSLVGTDNSPLHF; cdr3_nt: TGTGCCAGCAGCTTAGTAGGGACAGATAATTCACCCCTCCACTTT
cdr3_length: 15; v_call: TRBV5-1; clone_size: NA; j_call: TRBJ1-1; d_call: NA; cdr3_aa: CASKVQGLLNTEAFF; cdr3_nt: TGCGCCAGCAAAGTCCAGGGGCTCCTGAACACTGAAGCTTTCTTT
cdr3_length: 13; v_call: TRBV6-5; clone_size: NA; j_call: TRBJ1-5; d_call: NA; cdr3_aa: CASSTGANQPQHF; cdr3_nt: TGTGCCAGCTCTACCGGGGCCAATCAGCCCCAGCATTTT
cdr3_length: 15; v_call: TRBV7-9; clone_size: NA; j_call: TRBJ2-7; d_call: NA; cdr3_aa: CASSYNRYPAYEQYF; cdr3_nt: TGTGCCAGCAGCTATAATAGATACCCGGCCTACGAGCAGTACTTC
cdr3_length: 16; v_call: TRBV5-8; clone_size: NA; j_call: TRBJ1-3; d_call: TRBD1; cdr3_aa: CASSLGRGPSGNTIYF; cdr3_nt: TGTGCCAGCAGCTTGGGGAGGGGGCCCTCTGGAAACACCATATATTTT
cdr3_length: 15; v_call: TRBV28; clone_size: NA; j_call: TRBJ1-2; d_call: NA; cdr3_aa: CASSFSGPQRGGYTF; cdr3_nt: TGTGCCAGCAGTTTTTCGGGGCCTCAGCGGGGTGGCTACACCTTC
cdr3_length: 13; v_call: TRBV18; clone_size: NA; j_call: TRBJ2-5; d_call: NA; cdr3_aa: CASSPADRETQYF; cdr3_nt: TGTGCCAGCTCACCAGCTGATCGGGAGACCCAGTACTTC
cdr3_length: 12; v_call: TRBV6-2/TRBV6-3; clone_size: NA; j_call: TRBJ1-1; d_call: TRBD1; cdr3_aa: CASSRDSKKAFF; cdr3_nt: TGTGCCAGCAGCCGGGACAGTAAAAAAGCTTTCTTT
cdr3_length: 16; v_call: TRBV5-6; clone_size: NA; j_call: TRBJ2-1; d_call: NA; cdr3_aa: CASSPLDVSKDNEQFF; cdr3_nt: TGTGCCAGCAGCCCACTAGATGTCTCGAAAGACAATGAGCAGTTCTTC
cdr3_length: 14; v_call: TRBV7-9; clone_size: NA; j_call: TRBJ2-1; d_call: NA; cdr3_aa: CASSLGLANNEQFF; cdr3_nt: TGTGCCAGCAGCTTAGGGCTAGCCAACAATGAGCAGTTCTTC
cdr3_length: 14; v_call: TRBV6-5; clone_size: NA; j_call: TRBJ2-3; d_call: TRBD2; cdr3_aa: CASQRGSSTDTQYF; cdr3_nt: TGTGCCAGCCAGCGGGGATCTAGCACAGATACGCAGTATTTT
cdr3_length: 18; v_call: TRBV27; clone_size: few; j_call: TRBJ1-3; d_call: TRBD1; cdr3_aa: CASRGPIQGAKGGNTIYF; cdr3_nt: TGTGCCAGCAGGGGCCCGATACAGGGGGCTAAAGGCGGAAACACCATATATTTT
cdr3_length: 14; v_call: TRBV29-1; clone_size: NA; j_call: TRBJ2-7; d_call: NA; cdr3_aa: CSVLNRDTSYEQYF; cdr3_nt: TGCAGCGTTTTAAACCGGGACACCTCCTACGAGCAGTACTTC
cdr3_length: 14; v_call: TRBV12-2; clone_size: NA; j_call: TRBJ2-1; d_call: NA; cdr3_aa: CASRLVYYYNEQFF; cdr3_nt: TGTGCAAGTCGCTTAGTGTACTACTACAATGAGCAGTTCTTC
cdr3_length: 14; v_call: TRBV7-2; clone_size: once; j_call: TRBJ1-4; d_call: TRBD1; cdr3_aa: CASSLRDRGEKLFF; cdr3_nt: TGTGCCAGCAGCTTAAGGGACAGGGGTGAAAAACTGTTTTTT
cdr3_length: 19; v_call: TRBV7-2; clone_size: NA; j_call: TRBJ2-3; d_call: TRBD2; cdr3_aa: CASSLGLAGGRPSTDTQYF; cdr3_nt: TGTGCCAGCAGCTTAGGCCTAGCGGGAGGAAGGCCTAGCACAGATACGCAGTATTTT
cdr3_length: 18; v_call: TRBV6-2/TRBV6-3; clone_size: NA; j_call: TRBJ2-3; d_call: NA; cdr3_aa: CASSYSWGAPRPTDTQYF; cdr3_nt: TGTGCCAGCAGTTACTCGTGGGGAGCCCCAAGGCCCACAGATACGCAGTATTTT
cdr3_length: 13; v_call: TRBV7-8; clone_size: NA; j_call: TRBJ1-5; d_call: NA; cdr3_aa: CASSLGEDQPQHF; cdr3_nt: TGTGCCAGCAGCTTAGGAGAAGATCAGCCCCAGCATTTT
cdr3_length: 11; v_call: TRBV28; clone_size: NA; j_call: TRBJ1-2; d_call: NA; cdr3_aa: CATSVFYGYTF; cdr3_nt: TGTGCCACCTCGGTCTTCTATGGCTACACCTTC
cdr3_length: 15; v_call: TRBV7-9; clone_size: NA; j_call: TRBJ1-4; d_call: TRBD1; cdr3_aa: CASSPPGTGGEKLFF; cdr3_nt: TGTGCCAGCAGCCCCCCGGGGACAGGGGGTGAAAAACTGTTTTTT
cdr3_length: 14; v_call: TRBV5-4; clone_size: NA; j_call: TRBJ1-2; d_call: TRBD1; cdr3_aa: CASSYSDRDYGYTF; cdr3_nt: TGTGCCAGCAGCTACTCGGACAGGGACTATGGCTACACCTTC
cdr3_length: 17; v_call: TRBV28; clone_size: NA; j_call: TRBJ1-1; d_call: TRBD1; cdr3_aa: CASRRGTGRGGNTEAFF; cdr3_nt: TGTGCCAGCAGACGAGGGACAGGCCGCGGAGGGAACACTGAAGCTTTCTTT
cdr3_length: 17; v_call: TRBV28; clone_size: NA; j_call: TRBJ2-5; d_call: TRBD2; cdr3_aa: CASSLLTGRATQETQYF; cdr3_nt: TGTGCCAGCAGTTTACTTACCGGGAGGGCGACACAAGAGACCCAGTACTTC
cdr3_length: 18; v_call: TRBV4-3; clone_size: NA; j_call: TRBJ2-2; d_call: TRBD2; cdr3_aa: CASSRTLGTSGSTGELFF; cdr3_nt: TGCGCCAGCAGCCGAACCCTAGGGACTAGCGGGAGTACCGGGGAGCTGTTTTTT
cdr3_length: 15; v_call: TRBV19; clone_size: once; j_call: TRBJ2-2; d_call: TRBD1; cdr3_aa: CASSRTGGNTGELFF; cdr3_nt: TGTGCCAGTAGTCGGACAGGGGGCAACACCGGGGAGCTGTTTTTT
cdr3_length: 15; v_call: TRBV9; clone_size: NA; j_call: TRBJ1-2; d_call: TRBD1; cdr3_aa: CASSEALGTGNGYTF; cdr3_nt: TGTGCCAGCAGTGAAGCCCTCGGGACAGGGAATGGCTACACCTTC
cdr3_length: 13; v_call: TRBV7-2; clone_size: NA; j_call: TRBJ2-7; d_call: NA; cdr3_aa: CASSLVGAYEQYF; cdr3_nt: TGTGCCAGCAGCTTAGTCGGCGCTTACGAGCAGTACTTC
cdr3_length: 15; v_call: TRBV30; clone_size: NA; j_call: TRBJ1-6; d_call: NA; cdr3_aa: CAWSVPPGFNSPLHF; cdr3_nt: TGTGCCTGGAGTGTACCCCCCGGGTTCAATTCACCCCTCCACTTT
cdr3_length: 13; v_call: TRBV11-3; clone_size: NA; j_call: TRBJ2-5; d_call: TRBD1; cdr3_aa: CASSRDSQETQYF; cdr3_nt: TGTGCCAGCAGCCGGGACAGCCAAGAGACCCAGTACTTC
cdr3_length: 14; v_call: TRBV12-2; clone_size: NA; j_call: TRBJ2-7; d_call: NA; cdr3_aa: CASRSPDYSYEQYF; cdr3_nt: TGTGCAAGTCGCTCCCCGGACTATTCCTACGAGCAGTACTTC
cdr3_length: 15; v_call: TRBV5-6; clone_size: NA; j_call: TRBJ1-5; d_call: TRBD1; cdr3_aa: CASSSRDRWDQPQHF; cdr3_nt: TGTGCCAGCAGCTCTAGGGACAGGTGGGATCAGCCCCAGCATTTT
cdr3_length: 16; v_call: TRBV18; clone_size: NA; j_call: TRBJ1-1; d_call: NA; cdr3_aa: CASSPNHRDLNTEAFF; cdr3_nt: TGTGCCAGCTCACCAAATCATAGGGACCTGAACACTGAAGCTTTCTTT
cdr3_length: 14; v_call: TRBV7-8; clone_size: NA; j_call: TRBJ2-7; d_call: NA; cdr3_aa: CASKQGQSSYEQYF; cdr3_nt: TGTGCCAGCAAGCAGGGGCAGAGCTCCTACGAGCAGTACTTC